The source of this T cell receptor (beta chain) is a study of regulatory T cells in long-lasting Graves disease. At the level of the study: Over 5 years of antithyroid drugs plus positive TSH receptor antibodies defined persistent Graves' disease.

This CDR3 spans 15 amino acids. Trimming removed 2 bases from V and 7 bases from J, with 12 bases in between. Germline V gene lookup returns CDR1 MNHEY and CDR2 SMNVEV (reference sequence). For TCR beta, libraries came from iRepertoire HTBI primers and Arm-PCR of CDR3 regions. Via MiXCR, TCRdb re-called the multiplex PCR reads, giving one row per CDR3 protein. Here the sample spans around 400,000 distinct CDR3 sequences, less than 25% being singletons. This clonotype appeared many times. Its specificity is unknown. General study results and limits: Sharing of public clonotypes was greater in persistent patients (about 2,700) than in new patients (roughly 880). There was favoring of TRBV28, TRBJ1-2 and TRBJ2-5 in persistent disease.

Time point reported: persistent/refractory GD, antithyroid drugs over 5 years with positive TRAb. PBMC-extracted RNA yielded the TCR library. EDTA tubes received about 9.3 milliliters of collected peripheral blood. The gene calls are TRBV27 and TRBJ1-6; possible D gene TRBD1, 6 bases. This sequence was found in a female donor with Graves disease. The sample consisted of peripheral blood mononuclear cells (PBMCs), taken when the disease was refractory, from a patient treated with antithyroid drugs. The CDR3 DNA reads TGTGCCAGCAGTTTAATGTCAGGGGTGAATTCACCCCTCCACTTT. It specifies CASSLMSGVNSPLHF.